Many counts were recorded for the clone carrying this T cell receptor beta chain. What it binds is not known. TCRdb redid the calling of the 5' RACE reads with MiXCR, one entry per CDR3 protein. The table lists fewer than 30,000 distinct CDR3 sequences, roughly 7.2% of them singletons. The sample originates from a study of spatial heterogeneity in lung cancer. Background on the study: Tumor-region counts of TCR transcripts tracked strongly with a T cell module score from matched bulk RNA-seq.

The CDR3 extends over 14 amino acids. Germline lookup yields CDR1 SGHRS and CDR2 YFSETQ. J lost 2 bases, V lost 7 bases, and 6 bases had no gene match. General observations from the study: Tumoral mutation counts were tracked by counts of expanded intratumoral alpha and beta TCRs.

Time point in this sample: sample taken at primary tumor resection. The donor group consisted of over 55 patients who had untreated, early-stage non-small cell lung cancer. Sequencing of whole RNA from tumor, nontumor lung or frozen PBMC involved no sorting. The clonotype comes from a male donor with early-stage non-small cell lung cancer. This specimen consisted of lung tumor tissue, obtained at surgery. This sequence joins TRBV5-1 and TRBJ2-3; 8 bases align to TRBD1. This chain's CDR3 is CASEADRATDTQYF. The DNA for the CDR3 is TGCGCCAGCGAGGCGGACAGGGCCACAGATACGCAGTATTTT.